This T cell receptor beta chain comes out of a study of breast tumors, draining lymph nodes, adjacent tissues. TCRdb reprocessed the multiplex PCR reads via MiXCR and lists one record per CDR3 protein. The data show fewer than 150,000 distinct CDR3 sequences, with 21% seen just once and about 2.2% held by the top ten. Germline V gene data show CDR1 as SGHDT and CDR2 as YYEEEE. V gave up 2 bases and J gave up 6 bases; unmatched junction bases: 11. There are 16 residues in the CDR3. The lymph nodes were axillary draining lymph nodes from breast cancer patients. Whole-study results and caveats: Data fit most tumor T cells coming from lymph node, expanding in tumor. Luminal-like breast cancer showed significantly higher tumor–nontumor repertoire similarity than basal-like. Tumor TCR diversity was below lymph nodes but above nontumor tissue.

This clonotype was observed many times. The antigen is not known. The source is a female donor with breast cancer. Some clones in this sample may be carry-over from other donors' samples. Sequenced sample: axillary lymph node tissue. The chain uses TRBV5-6 and TRBJ2-7; 10 bases agree with TRBD2. This CDR3 is CASSFAGTSEQGEQYF. In DNA form, the CDR3 reads TGTGCCAGCAGCTTTGCCGGGACTAGCGAACAAGGCGAGCAGTACTTC. The entire variable domain, with the rest obtained from reference TRBV5-6 and TRBJ2-7, is as follows: DAGVTQSPTHLIKTRGQQVTLRCSPKSGHDTVSWYQQALGQGPQFIFQYYEEEERQRGNFPDRFSGHQFPNYSSELNVNALLLGDSALYLCASSFAGTSEQGEQYFGPGTRLTVT.